This T cell receptor beta chain was captured by sequencing in a study of shared T cell receptors in the human thymus. Here immunoSEQ multiplex PCR was the method, and the copy in TCRdb shows in-frame clones only, minus some. The table lists about 660,000 clones, 85% to 90% of them singletons, with 0.01% in the top ten. Germline V lookup: CDR1 SNHLY, CDR2 FYNNEI. This CDR3 has 16 residues. With V trimmed by 6 bases and J by 3 bases, 14 bases remained unmatched. These data were also reused for a study on human thymus T cells.

This clonotype originated in a boy in the first two years of life with a congenital heart defect. J is TRBJ2-7 and V is TRBV2, with 7 bases that match TRBD2. Material for sequencing was thymocytes. The CDR3 DNA follows: TGTGCCAGCAGGACTAAGAGCGGGGCCAATTACTACGAGCAGTACTTC. Protein: CASRTKSGANYYEQYF.